Shown below are 25 T cell receptor beta chains from a single sample sequenced in a study of beta chain features in type 1 diabetes. Of the isolated RNA, all was reverse transcribed, and so the sequenced material was expressed TCRB transcripts. Profiling relied on immunoSEQ multiplex PCR, and the TCRdb table lists in-frame clones only, not all of them. The top ten clones hold about 0.065% of a sample with just over 450,000 clones, about 32% of them seen once. Sequencing was performed on naive CD4+ T cells from blood. These receptors all come from a man aged 18 to 29 in good health.

This clone has only a few counts. Other nucleotide sequences in the sample specify the same CDR3. The chain joins TRBV29-1 to TRBJ2-7; D possibly corresponds to TRBD1 (6 bases). There are 13 residues in the CDR3. Germline V lookup: CDR1 SQVTM, CDR2 ANQGSEA. V dropped 0 bases and J dropped 3 bases, with 9 bases sitting between them. DNA of the CDR3: TGCAGCGTTGAAGATCGAGGGGGCTACGAGCAGTACTTC. Protein sequence: CSVEDRGGYEQYF.

V and J are TRBV7-9 and TRBJ2-3, with 9 positions matching TRBD2. This CDR3 is built from 17 residues. The germline CDR1 and CDR2 sequences are SEHNR and FQNEAQ (reference sequence). The J segment lost 3 bases and the V segment lost 2 bases, leaving 9 bases of the junction unmatched. The CDR3 DNA reads TGTGCCAGCAGCTTATCCCGCGGGAGGGCCTTTACAGATACGCAGTATTTT. Translating gives CASSLSRGRAFTDTQYF.

The table lists this clone with a few counts. J is TRBJ1-5 and V is TRBV11-2; maybe TRBD1 (5 bases). CDR1 and CDR2 (germline): SGHAT, FQNNGV. The V gene lost 5 bases and the J gene lost 2 bases, with 10 bases spanning the gap. The CDR3 has 14 amino acids. The CDR3 reads CASSVEGGNQPQHF. Written as DNA, the CDR3 is TGTGCCAGCAGCGTTGAAGGGGGCAATCAGCCCCAGCATTTT.

The chain links TRBV7-2 to TRBJ2-1; D uncertain. The CDR3 totals 13 residues. Germline values: CDR1 SGHTA, CDR2 FQGNSA. Deletions cut 5 bases from V and 5 bases from J, with 10 bases between. CDR3 region: CASSIAADNEQFF. CDR3 DNA sequence: TGTGCCAGCAGCATCGCAGCTGACAATGAGCAGTTCTTC.

This clone has just one count. The genes are TRBV27 and TRBJ2-7; 7 bases line up with TRBD1. The CDR3 is 16 amino acids. The J segment lost 0 bases and the V segment lost 1 base, leaving 6 bases of the junction unmatched. CDR1 MNHEY and CDR2 SMNVEV come from the germline V gene (reference sequence). The CDR3 loop reads CASSLWPGTASYEQYF. CDR3 sequence (DNA): TGTGCCAGCAGTTTATGGCCTGGGACAGCCTCCTACGAGCAGTACTTC.

There are a few counts of this clone. Within the sample, other DNA sequences also encode this same CDR3. V and J are TRBV30 and TRBJ2-3; perhaps TRBD2 as D (5 bases). V dropped 0 bases and J dropped 1 base, with 8 bases sitting between them. Germline CDR1 GTSNPN, CDR2 SVGIG (reference sequence). There are 14 residues in the CDR3. The CDR3 is CAWSVHGGTDTQYF. CDR3 DNA: TGTGCCTGGAGTGTACACGGGGGCACAGATACGCAGTATTTT. Combining the CDR3 with reference TRBV30 and TRBJ2-3 gives the whole variable domain SQTIHQWPATLVQPVGSPLSLECTVEGTSNPNLYWYRQAAGRGLQLLFYSVGIGQISSEVPQNLSASRPQDRQFILSSKKLLLSDSGFYLCAWSVHGGTDTQYFGPGTRLTVL.

This clone showed up just a few times. V is TRBV29-1 and J is TRBJ2-7; D may match TRBD1 or TRBD2 (6 bases each). CDR3 length: 13 residues. In germline, CDR1 is SQVTM, CDR2 ANQGSEA. CDR3 in DNA: TGCAGTGGGGGCGGCGGGGCGAAATACGAGCAGTACTTC. As protein: CSGGGGAKYEQYF.

This clone was seen only a few times. The chain links TRBV5-1 to TRBJ2-3; TRBD1 or TRBD2 may be the D gene (5 bases each). This CDR3 comprises 14 residues. The germline V and J ends were trimmed by 4 bases and 6 bases, with 15 bases remaining between them. Germline V gene sequence: CDR1 SGHRS, CDR2 YFSETQ. This CDR3 reads CASSLRPGPDTQYF. CDR3 in DNA: TGCGCCAGCAGCCTTCGACCGGGACCCGATACGCAGTATTTT. Using reference TRBV5-1 and TRBJ2-3 for the parts outside the CDR3, the full variable domain is KAGVTQTPRYLIKTRGQQVTLSCSPISGHRSVSWYQQTPGQGLQFLFEYFSETQRNKGNFPGRFSGRQFSNSRSEMNVSTLELGDSALYLCASSLRPGPDTQYFGPGTRLTVL.

In its sample, this clone was seen a few times. The J gene is TRBJ2-1, the V gene TRBV19, with 8 bases that match TRBD2. Germline-derived CDR1 and CDR2 are LNHDA and SQIVND (reference sequence). This CDR3 contains 15 residues. J gave up 4 bases and V 5 bases, and 7 bases lay outside the gene matches. CDR3: CASSSGVAGYNEQFF. CDR3 in DNA: TGTGCCAGTAGTTCAGGGGTAGCGGGGTACAATGAGCAGTTCTTC.

The chain couples TRBV5-1 to TRBJ2-5; D gene uncertain. This CDR3 is 15 amino acids long. CDR1 is SGHRS and CDR2 is YFSETQ in the germline V gene. V shed 0 bases and J shed 1 base, with 10 bases lying between them. CDR3 residues: CASSLAGVSQETQYF. CDR3 DNA sequence: TGCGCCAGCAGCTTGGCCGGAGTGTCCCAAGAGACCCAGTACTTC. The full variable domain, its missing parts supplied by reference TRBV5-1 and TRBJ2-5, is KAGVTQTPRYLIKTRGQQVTLSCSPISGHRSVSWYQQTPGQGLQFLFEYFSETQRNKGNFPGRFSGRQFSNSRSEMNVSTLELGDSALYLCASSLAGVSQETQYFGPGTRLLVL.

The chain joins TRBV5-1 to TRBJ2-7; D is possibly TRBD2 (6 bases). Germline V gives CDR1 SGHRS, CDR2 YFSETQ. The CDR3 spans 14 residues. The ends were cut back, 7 bases at V and 0 bases at J, with 14 bases in the middle. The CDR3 reads CASRLPAGSYEQYF. CDR3 nucleotides: TGCGCCAGCCGTCTTCCAGCGGGCTCCTACGAGCAGTACTTC.

This clone was found a few times. This rearrangement joins TRBV7-2 to TRBJ2-7; the match to TRBD1 covers 8 bases. V trimming: 5 bases; J trimming: 3 bases; junction bases outside the gene matches: 6. This CDR3 is 14 amino acids long. Per the germline V gene, CDR1 is SGHTA and CDR2 is FQGNSA. This CDR3 is CASSLDREYYEQYF. The CDR3, as DNA: TGTGCCAGCAGCCTGGACAGGGAATACTACGAGCAGTACTTC.

This chain connects TRBV30 to TRBJ1-1; D remains unclear. V lost 3 bases to trimming and J lost 5 bases, with 10 bases between them. The CDR3 totals 12 residues. Germline CDR1 reads GTSNPN; CDR2 reads SVGIG (reference sequence). The DNA of the CDR3 is TGTGCCTGGAGCCAAGGGCTGACTGAAGCTTTCTTT. As protein: CAWSQGLTEAFF.

The chain recombines TRBV10-3 with TRBJ2-7; 9 nucleotides agree with TRBD2. CDR1 is ENHRY, CDR2 SYGVKD, per germline. The CDR3 runs 15 residues. The V segment lost 7 bases and the J segment 2 bases; nucleotides outside the gene matches: 9. The CDR3 bases are TGTGCCATCAAGGCGGGAGGGCCCAGCGCCTACGAGCAGTACTTC. Encoded protein: CAIKAGGPSAYEQYF.

This clone has more than one count but fewer than ten. J is TRBJ2-4 and V is TRBV7-9; possible D gene TRBD1, 6 bases. Per germline, CDR1 SEHNR and CDR2 FQNEAQ (reference sequence). Trimming took off 3 bases at V and 9 bases at J, with 18 bases between the two ends. The CDR3 totals 15 residues. CDR3 loop: CASSFSTVEGGIQYF. CDR3 nucleotide sequence: TGTGCCAGCAGCTTCTCTACCGTCGAAGGGGGCATTCAGTACTTC.

There are a few counts of this clone. The chain employs TRBV18 and TRBJ2-7; D may match TRBD1 or TRBD2 (5 bases each). The CDR3 runs to 15 residues. The V gene's germline CDR1 is KGHSH and CDR2 LQKENI. Trimming left V 3 bases short and J 0 bases short, with 12 bases between. CDR3 bases: TGTGCCAGCTCACCTCCGGGACCGGGCTCCTACGAGCAGTACTTC. This sequence encodes CASSPPGPGSYEQYF. Full variable domain (outside the CDR3, taken from reference TRBV18 and TRBJ2-7): NAGVMQNPRHLVRRRGQEARLRCSPMKGHSHVYWYRQLPEEGLKFMVYLQKENIIDESGMPKERFSAEFPKEGPSILRIQQVVRGDSAAYFCASSPPGPGSYEQYFGPGTRLTVT.

The chain uses TRBV6-6 and TRBJ2-3; no clear D. CDR3 size: 14 residues. V shed 2 bases and J shed 0 bases, with 6 bases lying between them. CDR1 and CDR2 (germline): MNHNY, SVGAGI (reference sequence). CDR3 in DNA: TGTGCCAGCAGTTACAGCCGCAGCACAGATACGCAGTATTTT. Translated, it gives CASSYSRSTDTQYF.

The CDR3 loop reads CAWSHRGLSDTQYF. CDR3 DNA sequence: TGTGCCTGGAGTCACAGGGGGCTTTCAGATACGCAGTATTTT. The chain has TRBV30 and TRBJ2-3; TRBD1 matches at 9 bases. V lost 2 bases and J lost 4; bases outside the gene matches: 4. Germline values: CDR1 GTSNPN, CDR2 SVGIG (reference sequence). The CDR3 consists of 14 residues.

This clone has more than one count but fewer than ten. The chain couples TRBV9 to TRBJ2-1; 9 bases agree with TRBD2. This CDR3 is 15 amino acids long. Trimming removed 1 base from V and 4 bases from J; junction bases left unmatched: 3. Germline V CDR1 and CDR2: SGDLS, YYNGEE. The CDR3 protein is CASSVLAGKYNEQFF. The CDR3 DNA sequence: TGTGCCAGCAGCGTACTAGCGGGAAAATACAATGAGCAGTTCTTC.

J is TRBJ2-4 and V is TRBV4-1, with TRBD2 identical over 8 bases. J gave up 7 bases and V 4 bases, and 9 bases lay outside the gene matches. The CDR3 loop spans 15 amino acids. Germline V gene lookup returns CDR1 MGHRA and CDR2 YSYEKL. The CDR3 loop reads CASSPPGTRGNIQYF. The CDR3, as DNA: TGCGCCAGCAGCCCCCCCGGGACTAGAGGGAACATTCAGTACTTC.

This clone was observed a few times. The junction differs from germline at one of its ends, possibly a read error. J is TRBJ1-1 and V is TRBV29-1, with 9 bases aligning to TRBD1. The CDR3 is 8 residues long. CDR1 is SQVTM, CDR2 ANQGSEA, per germline. The CDR3 here is CSVGQGLF. CDR3 DNA: TGCAGCGTCGGACAGGGGCTCTTT. The full variable domain, rest sourced from reference TRBV29-1 and TRBJ1-1, is SAVISQKPSRDICQRGTSLTIQCQVDSQVTMMFWYRQQPGQSLTLIATANQGSEATYESGFVIDKFPISRPNLTFSTLTVSNMSPEDSSIYLCSVGQGLFGQGTRLTVV.

In this sample, this clone turned up a few times. The CDR3 loop is CASSPPHYNEQFF. The CDR3, as DNA: TGTGCCAGCTCACCCCCGCACTACAATGAGCAGTTCTTC. V is TRBV18 and J is TRBJ2-1; D unclear. Trimming stripped 3 bases from V and 3 bases from J, with 6 bases between. The CDR3 is made up of 13 amino acids. Germline lookup yields CDR1 KGHSH and CDR2 LQKENI.

The V gene is TRBV18, the J gene TRBJ2-7; 7 positions match TRBD2. Germline V gene lookup returns CDR1 KGHSH and CDR2 LQKENI. This CDR3 comprises 16 residues. V trimming: 4 bases; J trimming: 2 bases; junction bases outside the gene matches: 11. The CDR3: CASSHPGTGGAYEQYF. The CDR3 DNA sequence: TGTGCCAGCTCACACCCCGGGACGGGAGGTGCCTACGAGCAGTACTTC.

There are a few counts of this clone. V is TRBV7-2 and J is TRBJ2-7, with 7 bases that match TRBD1. The germline V gene encodes CDR1 SGHTA and CDR2 FQGNSA. This CDR3 has 14 amino acids. Trimming removed 1 base from V and 2 bases from J; junction bases left unmatched: 2. CDR3 loop: CASSLGTGTYEQYF. The CDR3 coding sequence is TGTGCCAGCAGCTTAGGGACAGGAACCTACGAGCAGTACTTC.

This clone has a handful of counts. The V and J genes are TRBV30 and TRBJ1-2, with 9 bases identical to TRBD1. Germline V gene sequence: CDR1 GTSNPN, CDR2 SVGIG (reference sequence). The CDR3 is 16 amino acids. The V segment lost 6 bases and the J segment 5 bases; nucleotides outside the gene matches: 16. The CDR3 sequence: CACPHPTGGEGYGYTF. In DNA, the CDR3 is TGTGCCTGCCCTCACCCCACAGGGGGCGAGGGTTATGGCTACACCTTC.